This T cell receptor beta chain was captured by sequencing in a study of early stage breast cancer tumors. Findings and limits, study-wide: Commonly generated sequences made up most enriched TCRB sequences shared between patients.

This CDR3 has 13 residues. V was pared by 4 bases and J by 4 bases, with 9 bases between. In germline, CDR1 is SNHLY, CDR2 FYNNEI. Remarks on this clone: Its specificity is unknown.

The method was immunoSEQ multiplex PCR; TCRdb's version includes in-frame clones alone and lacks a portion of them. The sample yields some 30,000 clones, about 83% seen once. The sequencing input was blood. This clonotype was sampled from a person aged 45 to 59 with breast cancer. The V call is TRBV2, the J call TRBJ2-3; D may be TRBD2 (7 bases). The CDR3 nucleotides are TGTGCCAGCAGTGGGGGGGGCGCAGATACGCAGTATTTT. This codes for CASSGGGADTQYF.